The clone carrying this T cell receptor (beta chain) has a single count. This record comes from a study of PD-1 blockade in mismatch repair-deficient tumors. Study details: All were previously treated, progressing patients with about twelve mismatch repair-deficient cancer types.

Some clones are missing from TCRdb's copy, which holds only in-frame ones; the method was immunoSEQ multiplex PCR. The sample records some 120,000 clones, around nine tenths being singletons. Every patient had mismatch repair deficiency by PCR or immunohistochemistry. The sample was peripheral blood, taken almost 74 weeks after starting pembrolizumab. The sequence came from an adult with mismatch repair-deficient cancer.

CDR3 loop: CASEGLGGTQYF. The DNA of the CDR3 is TGTGCCAGCGAGGGCCTCGGGGGGACCCAGTACTTC. The V call is TRBV28, the J call TRBJ2-5; a weak D match, TRBD2 (6 bases). The CDR3 is made up of 12 amino acids. With 8 bases removed from V and 7 bases from J, the gap between germline ends came to 14 bases. Per the germline V gene, CDR1 is MDHEN and CDR2 is SYDVKM. The variable domain in full, completed from reference TRBV28 and TRBJ2-5, reads DVKVTQSSRYLVKRTGEKVFLECVQDMDHENMFWYRQDPGLGLRLIYFSYDVKMKEKGDIPEGYSVSREKKERFSLILESASTNQTSMYLCASEGLGGTQYFGPGTRLLVL.